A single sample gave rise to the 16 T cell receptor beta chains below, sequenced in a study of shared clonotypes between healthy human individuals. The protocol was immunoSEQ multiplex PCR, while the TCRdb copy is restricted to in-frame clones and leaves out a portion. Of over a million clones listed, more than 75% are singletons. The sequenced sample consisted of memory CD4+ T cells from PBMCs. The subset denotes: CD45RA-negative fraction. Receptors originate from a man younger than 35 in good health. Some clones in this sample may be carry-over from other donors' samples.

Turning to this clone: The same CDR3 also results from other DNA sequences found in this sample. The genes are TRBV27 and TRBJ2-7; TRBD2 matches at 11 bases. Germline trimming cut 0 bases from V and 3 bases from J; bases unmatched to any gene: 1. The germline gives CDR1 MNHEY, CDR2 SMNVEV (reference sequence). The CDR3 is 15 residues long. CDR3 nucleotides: TGTGCCAGCAGTTTATCACTAGCGGGAGTCTACGAGCAGTACTTC. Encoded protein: CASSLSLAGVYEQYF.

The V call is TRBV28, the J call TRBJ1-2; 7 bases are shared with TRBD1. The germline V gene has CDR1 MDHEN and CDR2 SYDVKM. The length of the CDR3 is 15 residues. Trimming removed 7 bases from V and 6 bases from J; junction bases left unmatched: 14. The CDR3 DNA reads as TGTGCCAGCACTGGGGGCCAGACAGGGTCCGATGGCTACACCTTC. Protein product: CASTGGQTGSDGYTF.

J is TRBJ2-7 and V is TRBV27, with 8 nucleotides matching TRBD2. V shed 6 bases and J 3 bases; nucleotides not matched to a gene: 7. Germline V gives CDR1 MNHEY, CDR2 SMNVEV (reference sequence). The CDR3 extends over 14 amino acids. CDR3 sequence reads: CASRATSEYYEQYF. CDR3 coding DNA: TGTGCCAGCAGAGCGACTAGCGAGTACTACGAGCAGTACTTC.

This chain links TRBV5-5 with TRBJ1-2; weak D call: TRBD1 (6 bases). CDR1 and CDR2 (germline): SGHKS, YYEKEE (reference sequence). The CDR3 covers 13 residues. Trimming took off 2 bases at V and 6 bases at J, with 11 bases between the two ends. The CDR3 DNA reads TGTGCCAGCAGCTTTTCGAACAGGGATGGCTACACCTTC. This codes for CASSFSNRDGYTF.

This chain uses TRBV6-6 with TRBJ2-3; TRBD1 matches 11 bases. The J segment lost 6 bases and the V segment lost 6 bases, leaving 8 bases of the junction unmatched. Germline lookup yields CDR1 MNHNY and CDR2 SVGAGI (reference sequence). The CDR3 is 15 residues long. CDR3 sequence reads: CASSPGQGAFDTQYF. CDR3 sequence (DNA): TGTGCCAGCAGCCCCGGACAGGGGGCCTTTGATACGCAGTATTTT.

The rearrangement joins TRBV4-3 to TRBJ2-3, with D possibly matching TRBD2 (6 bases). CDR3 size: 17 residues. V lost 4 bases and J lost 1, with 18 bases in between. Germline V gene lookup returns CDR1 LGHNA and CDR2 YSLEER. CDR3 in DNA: TGCGCCAGCAGCCCCCTGGCTGCGGGGAGCCGCACAGATACGCAGTATTTT. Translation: CASSPLAAGSRTDTQYF.

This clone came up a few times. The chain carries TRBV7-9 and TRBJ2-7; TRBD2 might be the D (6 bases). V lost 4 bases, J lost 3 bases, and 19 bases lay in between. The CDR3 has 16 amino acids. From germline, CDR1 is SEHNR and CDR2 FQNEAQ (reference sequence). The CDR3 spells CASSSVSGRKGYEQYF. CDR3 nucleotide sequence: TGTGCCAGCAGCTCCGTTAGTGGGAGGAAAGGCTACGAGCAGTACTTC. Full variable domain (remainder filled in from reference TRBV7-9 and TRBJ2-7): DTGVSQNPRHKITKRGQNVTFRCDPISEHNRLYWYRQTLGQGPEFLTYFQNEAQLEKSRLLSDRFSAERPKGSFSTLEIQRTEQGDSAMYLCASSSVSGRKGYEQYFGPGTRLTVT.

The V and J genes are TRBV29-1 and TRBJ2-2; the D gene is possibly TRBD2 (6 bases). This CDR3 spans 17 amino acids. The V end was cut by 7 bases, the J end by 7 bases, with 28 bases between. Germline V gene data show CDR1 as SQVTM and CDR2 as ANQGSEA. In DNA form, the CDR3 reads TGCAGCGGCCGAAAGGGGACTTCATCGGGAGCCGACGGGGAGCTGTTTTTT. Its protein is CSGRKGTSSGADGELFF.

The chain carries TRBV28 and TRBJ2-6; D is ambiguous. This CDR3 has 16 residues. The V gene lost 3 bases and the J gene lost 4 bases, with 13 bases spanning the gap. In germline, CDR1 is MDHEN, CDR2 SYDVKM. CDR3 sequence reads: CASSFLSGSGANVLTF. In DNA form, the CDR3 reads TGTGCCAGCAGTTTTCTTAGTGGGTCAGGGGCCAACGTCCTGACTTTC.

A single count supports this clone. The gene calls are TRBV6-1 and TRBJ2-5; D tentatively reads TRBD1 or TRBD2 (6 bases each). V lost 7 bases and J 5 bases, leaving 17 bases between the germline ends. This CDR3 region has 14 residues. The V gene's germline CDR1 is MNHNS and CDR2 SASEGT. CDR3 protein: CASTSGVGGETQYF. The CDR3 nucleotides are TGTGCCAGCACCTCGGGGGTAGGGGGTGAGACCCAGTACTTC.

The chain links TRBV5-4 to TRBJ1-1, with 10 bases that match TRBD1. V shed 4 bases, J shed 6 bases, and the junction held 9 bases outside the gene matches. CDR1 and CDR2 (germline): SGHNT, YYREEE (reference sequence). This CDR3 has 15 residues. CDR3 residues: CASSAAPTGGSEAFF. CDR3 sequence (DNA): TGTGCCAGCAGCGCCGCCCCGACAGGGGGCTCTGAAGCTTTCTTT.

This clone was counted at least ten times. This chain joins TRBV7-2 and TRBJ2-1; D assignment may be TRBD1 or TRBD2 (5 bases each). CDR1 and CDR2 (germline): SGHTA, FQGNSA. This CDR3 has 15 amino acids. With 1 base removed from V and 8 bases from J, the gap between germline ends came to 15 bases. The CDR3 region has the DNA TGTGCCAGCAGCTTAGGCTGGACTTGGGGCGATGAGCAGTTCTTC. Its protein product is CASSLGWTWGDEQFF.

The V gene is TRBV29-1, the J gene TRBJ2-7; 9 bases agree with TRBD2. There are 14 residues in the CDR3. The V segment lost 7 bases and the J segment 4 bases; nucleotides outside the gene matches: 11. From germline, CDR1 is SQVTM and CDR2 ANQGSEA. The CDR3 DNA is TGCAGCGCCCGCGTGGCGGGAGGGGGGTACGAGCAGTACTTC. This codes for CSARVAGGGYEQYF.

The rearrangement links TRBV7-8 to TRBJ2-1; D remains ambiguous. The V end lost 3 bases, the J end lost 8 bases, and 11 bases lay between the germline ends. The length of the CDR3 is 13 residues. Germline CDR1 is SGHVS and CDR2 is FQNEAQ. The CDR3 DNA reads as TGTGCCAGCAGCTTTGGGTTCGGAGATGAGCAGTTCTTC. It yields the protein CASSFGFGDEQFF.

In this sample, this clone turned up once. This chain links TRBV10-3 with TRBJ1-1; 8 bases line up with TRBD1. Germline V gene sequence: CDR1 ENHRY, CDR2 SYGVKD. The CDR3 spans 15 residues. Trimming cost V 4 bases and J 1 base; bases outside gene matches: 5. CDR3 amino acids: CAISASGTGNTEAFF. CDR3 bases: TGTGCCATCAGTGCCTCCGGGACAGGGAACACTGAAGCTTTCTTT.

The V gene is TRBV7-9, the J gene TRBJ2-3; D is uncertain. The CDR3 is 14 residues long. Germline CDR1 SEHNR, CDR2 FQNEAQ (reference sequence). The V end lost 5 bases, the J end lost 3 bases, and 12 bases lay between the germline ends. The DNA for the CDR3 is TGTGCCAGCAGCCGAGTGGAGTCGACAGATACGCAGTATTTT. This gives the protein CASSRVESTDTQYF.